This paragraph reports one TCR beta chain. As yet, its antigen is unknown. This sample is part of a study of graft-versus-host responses after intestinal transplantation. Across the study: Every one of the recipients received anti-thymocyte globulin induction and afterwards took tacrolimus and steroids for approximately 3 years. General study results and limits: Researchers found GvH clones in recipient marrow, and some showed up first in ileum or blood.

Profiled with immunoSEQ multiplex PCR; TCRdb holds only in-frame clones, not every one. There are approximately 90,000 clones in the sample; about 85% occur only once, and around 0.3% lies in the top ten. The CDR3 is 13 amino acids. This chain joins TRBV21-1 and TRBJ2-7; the DNA was not used to check the table's D call, TRBD2. TRBV21-1 constitutes a pseudogene. The sample consisted of unstimulated CD4+ T cells sorted from spleen or lymph node cells, taken before transplant. The clonotype comes from a human donor who was the organ donor for an intestinal transplant. The CDR3 DNA reads as TGTGCCAGGGTGGTCGGGTTGGCCTACGAGCAGTACTTC. Protein sequence: CARVVGLAYEQYF.